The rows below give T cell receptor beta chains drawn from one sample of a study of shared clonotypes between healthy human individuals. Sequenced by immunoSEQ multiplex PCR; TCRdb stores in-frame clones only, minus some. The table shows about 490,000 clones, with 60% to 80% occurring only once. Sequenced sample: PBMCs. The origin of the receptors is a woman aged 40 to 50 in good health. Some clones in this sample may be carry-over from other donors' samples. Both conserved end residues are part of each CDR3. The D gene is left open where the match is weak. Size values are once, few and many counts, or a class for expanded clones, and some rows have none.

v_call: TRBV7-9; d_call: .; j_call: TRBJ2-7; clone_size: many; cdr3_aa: CASSPPWRDGPTYEQYF; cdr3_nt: TGTGCCAGCAGCCCCCCATGGCGGGATGGGCCGACCTACGAGCAGTACTTC
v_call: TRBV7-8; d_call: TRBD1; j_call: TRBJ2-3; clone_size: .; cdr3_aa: CASSPRDRTDTQYF; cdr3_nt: TGTGCCAGCAGCCCCAGGGACAGAACAGATACGCAGTATTTT
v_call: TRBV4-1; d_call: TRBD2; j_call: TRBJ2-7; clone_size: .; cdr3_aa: CASSRPTSGRYEQYF; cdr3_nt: TGCGCCAGCAGCCGGCCGACTAGCGGGAGATACGAGCAGTACTTC
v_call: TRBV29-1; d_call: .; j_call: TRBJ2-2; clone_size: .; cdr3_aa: CSVLLDDMTRELFF; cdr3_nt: TGCAGCGTTTTACTAGACGACATGACCAGGGAGCTGTTTTTT
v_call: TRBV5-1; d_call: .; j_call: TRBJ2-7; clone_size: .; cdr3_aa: CASSLAAGSLGEQYF; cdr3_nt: TGCGCCAGCAGCTTGGCGGCAGGGTCCCTTGGCGAGCAGTACTTC
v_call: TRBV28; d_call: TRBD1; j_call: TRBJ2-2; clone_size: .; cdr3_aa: CASSATGETGELFF; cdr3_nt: TGTGCCAGCAGTGCCACAGGGGAGACCGGGGAGCTGTTTTTT
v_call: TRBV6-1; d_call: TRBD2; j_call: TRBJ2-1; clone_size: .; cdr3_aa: CASSEASGSYNEQFF; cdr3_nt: TGTGCCAGCAGTGAAGCGAGCGGGAGCTACAATGAGCAGTTCTTC
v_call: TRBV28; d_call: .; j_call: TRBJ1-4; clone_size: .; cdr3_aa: CASSLRDEKLFF; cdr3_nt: TGTGCCAGCAGTTTGAGGGATGAAAAACTGTTTTTT
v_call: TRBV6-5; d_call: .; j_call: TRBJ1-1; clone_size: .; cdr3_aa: CASSYGALTEAFF; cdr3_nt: TGTGCCAGCAGTTACGGGGCCCTCACTGAAGCTTTCTTT
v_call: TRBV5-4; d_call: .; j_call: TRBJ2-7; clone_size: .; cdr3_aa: CASSQDPGGGSYEQYF; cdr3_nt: TGTGCCAGCAGCCAAGATCCCGGAGGTGGGTCCTACGAGCAGTACTTC
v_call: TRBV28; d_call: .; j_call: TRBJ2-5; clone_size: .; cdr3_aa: CASSIGETQYF; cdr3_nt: TGTGCCAGCAGTATTGGGGAGACCCAGTACTTC
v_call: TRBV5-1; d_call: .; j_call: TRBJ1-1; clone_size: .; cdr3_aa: CASSSVRGADTEAFF; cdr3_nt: TGCGCCAGCAGCTCGGTGAGAGGGGCAGACACTGAAGCTTTCTTT
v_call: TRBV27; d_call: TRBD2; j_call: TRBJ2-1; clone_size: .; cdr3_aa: CASSPRTSGARLYNEQFF; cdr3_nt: TGTGCCAGCAGTCCCCGGACTAGCGGGGCAAGACTCTACAATGAGCAGTTCTTC
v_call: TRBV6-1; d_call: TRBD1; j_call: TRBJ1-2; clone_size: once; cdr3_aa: CAVRDRPNYGYTF; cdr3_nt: TGTGCCGTCCGGGACAGACCCAACTATGGCTACACCTTC
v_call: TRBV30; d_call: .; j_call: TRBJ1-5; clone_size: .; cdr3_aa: CAWSVRGGNQPQHF; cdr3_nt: TGTGCCTGGAGTGTACGGGGTGGCAATCAGCCCCAGCATTTT
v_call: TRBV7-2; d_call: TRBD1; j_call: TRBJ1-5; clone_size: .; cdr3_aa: CASSPGTASIGPQHF; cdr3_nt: TGTGCCAGCAGCCCCGGGACAGCGTCGATTGGGCCCCAGCATTTT
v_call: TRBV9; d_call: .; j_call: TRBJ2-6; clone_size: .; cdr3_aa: CASSVDGGAGANVLTF; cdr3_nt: TGTGCCAGCAGCGTAGACGGAGGAGCTGGGGCCAACGTCCTGACTTTC
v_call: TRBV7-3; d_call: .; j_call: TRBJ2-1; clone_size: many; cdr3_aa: CASSLTGTQGSEQFF; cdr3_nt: TGTGCCAGCAGCTTGACCGGGACGCAGGGAAGTGAGCAGTTCTTC
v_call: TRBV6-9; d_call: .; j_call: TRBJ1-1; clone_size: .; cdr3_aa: CASSYEGAKAFF; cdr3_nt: TGTGCCAGCAGTTACGAAGGTGCCAAAGCTTTCTTT
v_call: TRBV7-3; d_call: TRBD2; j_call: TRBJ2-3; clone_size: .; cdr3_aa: CASSPLAGGPDTQYF; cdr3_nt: TGTGCCAGCAGCCCACTAGCGGGAGGGCCAGACACGCAGTATTTT
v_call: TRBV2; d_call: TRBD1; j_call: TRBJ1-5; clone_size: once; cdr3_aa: CASSVRTGNYQPQHF; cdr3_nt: TGTGCCAGCAGTGTACGGACAGGGAACTATCAGCCCCAGCATTTT
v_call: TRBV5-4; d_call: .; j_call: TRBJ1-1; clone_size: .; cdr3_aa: CASSSGGGRTEAFF; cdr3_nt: TGTGCCAGCAGCTCGGGGGGAGGGCGGACTGAAGCTTTCTTT
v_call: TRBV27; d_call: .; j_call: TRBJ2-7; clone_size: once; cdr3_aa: CASSLTYEQYF; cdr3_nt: TGTGCCAGCAGTTTAACCTACGAGCAGTACTTC
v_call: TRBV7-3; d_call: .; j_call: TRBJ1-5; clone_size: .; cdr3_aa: CASSQGTNQPQHF; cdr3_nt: TGTGCCAGCAGCCAGGGGACAAATCAGCCCCAGCATTTT
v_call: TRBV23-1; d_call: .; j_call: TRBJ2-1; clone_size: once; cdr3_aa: CASSQLHGNEQFF; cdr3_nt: TGCGCCAGCAGTCAATTACACGGGAATGAGCAGTTCTTC
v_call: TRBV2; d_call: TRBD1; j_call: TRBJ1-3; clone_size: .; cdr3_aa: CASSSGTGTGNTIYF; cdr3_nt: TGTGCCAGCAGTTCCGGGACAGGGACTGGAAACACCATATATTTT
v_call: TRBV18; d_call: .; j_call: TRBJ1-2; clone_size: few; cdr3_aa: CASSPPGGTIRGYTF; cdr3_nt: TGTGCCAGCTCACCACCTGGGGGGACAATCCGAGGCTACACCTTC
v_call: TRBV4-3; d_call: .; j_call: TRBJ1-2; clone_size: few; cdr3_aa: CASSQDRQTYTF; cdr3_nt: TGCGCCAGCAGCCAAGATCGGCAGACCTACACCTTC
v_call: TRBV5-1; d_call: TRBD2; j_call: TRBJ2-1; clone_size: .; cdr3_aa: CASSLGTSGIYNEQFF; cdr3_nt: TGCGCCAGCAGCCTTGGGACTAGCGGAATATACAATGAGCAGTTCTTC
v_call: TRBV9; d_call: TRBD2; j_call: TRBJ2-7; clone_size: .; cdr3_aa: CASSSGASSYEQYF; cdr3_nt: TGTGCCAGCAGCAGCGGGGCGAGCTCCTACGAGCAGTACTTC
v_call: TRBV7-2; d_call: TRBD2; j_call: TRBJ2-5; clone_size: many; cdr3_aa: CASSFLAGGPGGQYF; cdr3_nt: TGTGCCAGCAGCTTCCTAGCGGGAGGACCGGGGGGCCAGTACTTC
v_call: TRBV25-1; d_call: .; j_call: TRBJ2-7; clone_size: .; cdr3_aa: CASRELYEQYF; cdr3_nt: TGTGCCAGCAGGGAGCTCTACGAGCAGTACTTC
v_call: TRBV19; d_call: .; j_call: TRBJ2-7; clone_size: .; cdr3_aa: CASSAGTSAYEQYF; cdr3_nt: TGTGCCAGTAGTGCCGGGACATCCGCCTACGAGCAGTACTTC
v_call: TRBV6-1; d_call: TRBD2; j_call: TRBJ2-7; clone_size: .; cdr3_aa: CASRTSGSLEQYF; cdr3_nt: TGTGCCAGCCGGACTAGCGGGAGTCTGGAGCAGTACTTC
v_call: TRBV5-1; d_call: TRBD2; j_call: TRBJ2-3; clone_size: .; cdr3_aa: CASSPPASGGGADTQYF; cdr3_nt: TGCGCCAGCAGCCCCCCCGCCTCGGGGGGAGGCGCAGATACGCAGTATTTT
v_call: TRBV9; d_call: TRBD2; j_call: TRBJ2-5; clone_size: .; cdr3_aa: CASSVGREAETQYF; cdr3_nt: TGTGCCAGCAGCGTGGGGCGGGAGGCAGAGACCCAGTACTTC
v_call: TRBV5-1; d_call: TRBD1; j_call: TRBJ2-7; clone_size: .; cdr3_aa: CASSSTGGGIHEQYF; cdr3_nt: TGCGCCAGCAGCTCGACAGGGGGCGGAATCCACGAGCAGTACTTC
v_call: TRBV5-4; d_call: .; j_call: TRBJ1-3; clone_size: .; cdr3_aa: CASSQHRDSGNTIYF; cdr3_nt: TGTGCCAGCAGCCAACACAGAGACTCTGGAAACACCATATATTTT
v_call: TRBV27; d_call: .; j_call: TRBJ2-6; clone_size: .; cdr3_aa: CASRGAGANVLTF; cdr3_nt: TGTGCCAGCAGGGGGGCTGGGGCCAACGTCCTGACTTTC
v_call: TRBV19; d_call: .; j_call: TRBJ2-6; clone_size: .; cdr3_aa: CASSNRGISGANVLTF; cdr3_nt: TGTGCCAGTAGTAACCGGGGCATCTCTGGGGCCAACGTCCTGACTTTC
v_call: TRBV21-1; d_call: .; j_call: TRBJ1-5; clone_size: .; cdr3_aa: CASSKGTQPQHF; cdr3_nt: TGTGCCAGCAGCAAAGGAACACAGCCCCAGCATTTT
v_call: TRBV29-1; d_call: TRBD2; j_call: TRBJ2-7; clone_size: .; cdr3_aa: CSASTSGASYEQYF; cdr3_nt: TGCAGCGCTTCGACTAGCGGGGCATCCTACGAGCAGTACTTC
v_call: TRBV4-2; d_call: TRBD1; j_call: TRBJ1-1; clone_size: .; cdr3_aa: CASSPRTGGWGTEAFF; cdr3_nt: TGTGCCAGCAGCCCGCGGACAGGGGGCTGGGGCACTGAAGCTTTCTTT
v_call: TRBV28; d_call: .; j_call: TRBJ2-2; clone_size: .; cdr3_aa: CASSPQMRGELFF; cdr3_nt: TGTGCCAGCAGTCCACAGATGAGGGGGGAGCTGTTTTTT
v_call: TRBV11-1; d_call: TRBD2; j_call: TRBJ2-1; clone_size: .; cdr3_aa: CASTQAGAPYNEQFF; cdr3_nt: TGTGCCAGCACCCAAGCGGGAGCCCCCTACAATGAGCAGTTCTTC
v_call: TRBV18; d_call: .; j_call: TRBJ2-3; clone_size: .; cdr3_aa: CASSPRGGPDTQYF; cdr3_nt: TGTGCCAGCTCACCAAGGGGGGGTCCAGATACGCAGTATTTT
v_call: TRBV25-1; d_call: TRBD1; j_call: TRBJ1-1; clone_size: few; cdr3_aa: CASSDDRVGLTEAFF; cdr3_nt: TGTGCCAGCAGTGATGACAGGGTTGGTCTTACTGAAGCTTTCTTT
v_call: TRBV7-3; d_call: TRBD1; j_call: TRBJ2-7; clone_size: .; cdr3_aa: CASSSDRGLYEQYF; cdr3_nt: TGTGCCAGCAGCTCGGACAGGGGGCTCTACGAGCAGTACTTC
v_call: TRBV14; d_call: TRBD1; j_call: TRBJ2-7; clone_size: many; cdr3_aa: CASSQLGQGAGIREQYF; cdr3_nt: TGTGCCAGCAGCCAACTTGGACAGGGGGCCGGGATCCGCGAGCAGTACTTC